This TCR beta chain was retrieved from a study of CD8+CD57+ T cells in acquired aplastic anemia. V was clipped by 3 bases and J by 11 bases; unmatched bases: 14. Germline loops: CDR1 SGDLS, CDR2 YYNGEE. This CDR3 is built from 15 residues. Those patients picked for sequencing had displayed CD8+CD57+ cell expansion on flow cytometry. The TCR beta profiling, which covered VDJ combination and CDR3 sequence, was carried out using genomic DNA as the template. Each CDR3 protein is one row after TCRdb ran MiXCR on the reads. The sample has 260,000 or so distinct CDR3 sequences, approximately 86% seen once. The TCR sequence derives from a human donor with aplastic anemia. The chain has TRBV9 and TRBJ1-1, with 9 bases lining up with TRBD1. Sequencing input: sorted CD4+, CD8+, or CD8+CD57+ T cells (not recorded which) from PBMCs. CDR3 region: CASSEGGTGKNTAFF. The CDR3 DNA reads TGTGCCAGCAGCGAAGGGGGGACAGGGAAGAATACTGCTTTCTTT.